This T cell receptor (beta chain) was observed in a study of tumor-infiltrating lymphocytes in primary liver carcinoma. On this clonotype: One end of the junction does not line up with germline, which may come from a read error.

The researchers produced TCR beta cDNA from approximately 540 ng total RNA with a constant-region primer. For TCR beta, libraries were produced by three nested multiplex PCR rounds using slightly modified ARM-PCR. Primers for the first two PCR rounds were TRBV1-TRBV30 forward primers and a C-beta reverse primer (about 9 cycles per round). From the multiplex PCR reads, TCRdb called clonotypes with MiXCR, one entry per CDR3 protein. The table has more than 150,000 distinct CDR3 sequences, 50% to 75% seen once; the top ten hold around three quarters. CDR3 length: 15 residues. Per the germline V gene, CDR1 is MNHNY and CDR2 is SVGAGI (reference sequence). Germline DNA was also extracted, and blood RNA derived from unsorted whole blood.

Sequenced input: peripheral blood. This receptor was taken from a middle-aged man with primary liver carcinoma and hepatitis B virus infection. V is TRBV6-6 and J is TRBJ1-1; 10 bases map to TRBD1. The CDR3 region has the DNA TGTGCCAGCAGTGACAGGGGGCTTAAGAACACTGAAGTTTCCTTT. Its translation is CASSDRGLKNTEVSF.